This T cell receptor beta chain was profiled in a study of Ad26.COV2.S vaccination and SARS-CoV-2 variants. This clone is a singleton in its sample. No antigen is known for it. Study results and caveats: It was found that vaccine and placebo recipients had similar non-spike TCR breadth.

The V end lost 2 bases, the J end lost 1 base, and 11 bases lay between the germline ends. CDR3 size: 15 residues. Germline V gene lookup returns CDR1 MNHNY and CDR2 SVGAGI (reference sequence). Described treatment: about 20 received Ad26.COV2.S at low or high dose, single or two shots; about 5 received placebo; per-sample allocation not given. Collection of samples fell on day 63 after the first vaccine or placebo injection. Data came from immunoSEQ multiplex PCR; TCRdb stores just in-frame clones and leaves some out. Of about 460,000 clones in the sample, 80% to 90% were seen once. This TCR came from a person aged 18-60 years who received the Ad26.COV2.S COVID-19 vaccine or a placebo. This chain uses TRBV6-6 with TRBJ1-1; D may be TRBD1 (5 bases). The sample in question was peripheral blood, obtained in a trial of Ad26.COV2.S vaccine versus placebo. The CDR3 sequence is CASSYPTRANTEAFF. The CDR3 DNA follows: TGTGCCAGCAGTTACCCGACCAGGGCGAACACTGAAGCTTTCTTT.